This TCR beta chain was retrieved from a study of OX40 agonist ivuxolimab in advanced cancers. Study-level background: Patients received intravenous ivuxolimab every 2 weeks at 0.01 to 10 mg/kg.

Data came from immunoSEQ multiplex PCR; TCRdb stores just in-frame clones and leaves some out. The sample carries about 60,000 clones, just over 85% recorded once. With respect to this clone: As yet, its antigen is unknown.

General study findings and limits: Clonal expansion was among the lowest in partial responders at 0.1-3.0 mg/kg, especially CD8+. More expanded clones were found, on average, in CD8+ than in CD4+ T cells.

CDR1 is KGHSH, CDR2 LQKENI, per germline. Trimming removed 3 bases from V and 1 base from J, with 9 bases in between. CDR3 length equals 14 residues. Patients were ruled out by autoimmune disease history or systemic immunosuppression. The specimen comprised CD4+ or CD8+ T cells sorted from blood, sampled in a trial of the OX40 agonist ivuxolimab. The clonotype was recovered from an adult with an advanced solid tumor such as melanoma, head and neck, liver or kidney cancer. J is TRBJ1-1 and V is TRBV18, with D possibly matching TRBD1 (6 bases). The CDR3 DNA reads as TGTGCCAGCTCACCTGGACAGTCGAACACTGAAGCTTTCTTT. Its protein product is CASSPGQSNTEAFF. The entire variable domain, with the rest obtained from reference TRBV18 and TRBJ1-1, is as follows: NAGVMQNPRHLVRRRGQEARLRCSPMKGHSHVYWYRQLPEEGLKFMVYLQKENIIDESGMPKERFSAEFPKEGPSILRIQQVVRGDSAAYFCASSPGQSNTEAFFGQGTRLTVV.